The source of this T cell receptor beta chain is a study of monozygotic twins with inflammatory bowel disease. Study findings and constraints: Clonotype sharing was lower in IBD patients than healthy twins, most markedly with disease activity.

Note on this clonotype: The antigen is unknown.

This CDR3 has 17 residues. The V gene's germline CDR1 is MNHEY and CDR2 SVGEGT. Each of the TCR libraries took about 3,500 ng of total RNA. After re-calling the 5' RACE reads, TCRdb lists one entry per CDR3 protein, DNA absent. The sample totals some 330,000 distinct CDR3 sequences. The sample comprised blood. This chain links TRBV6-2 or TRBV6-3 with TRBJ2-5; TCRdb proposes TRBD1, but this gene call is untestable without DNA. The TCR was taken from a human donor with ulcerative colitis or Crohn's disease, or a healthy co-twin of an affected twin (not recorded which). The CDR3 loop is CASSNPYGTGPPETQYF.